This T cell receptor (beta chain) was recorded in a study of Ad26.COV2.S vaccination and SARS-CoV-2 variants. Study at large: Ad26.COV2.S arm of COV1001 included the donor. Ad26.COV2.S shots went into the muscle once or twice, 56 days apart.

Of note for this clone: Its antigen remains unknown.

Clones were read by immunoSEQ multiplex PCR, and TCRdb kept only the in-frame ones, dropping some. The data contain 350,000 to 500,000 clones, 70% to 90% of them singletons. V lost 3 bases, J lost 1 base, and 9 bases stayed unmatched. The CDR3 covers 17 residues. Noted treatment: about 20 received Ad26.COV2.S at low or high dose, single or two shots; 5 received placebo; per-sample allocation not given. After the first vaccine or placebo injection, samples were drawn on day 63. Study results and limitations: Substantial breadth in spike-specific CD8+ and CD4+ T cell responses was reportedly seen after vaccination.

The V and J genes are TRBV23-1 and TRBJ1-3, with 7 bases fitting TRBD1. TRBV23-1 counts as an open reading frame of uncertain function. Sample: peripheral blood, taken in a trial of Ad26.COV2.S vaccine versus placebo. The source of this sequence is a person aged 18-65 years who received the Ad26.COV2.S COVID-19 vaccine or a placebo. CDR3 residues: CASSQYTGVASGNTIYF. CDR3 in DNA: TGCGCCAGCAGTCAGTACACAGGGGTAGCGTCTGGAAACACCATATATTTT.